These 27 T cell receptor beta chains were all obtained from the same sample, sequenced in a study of blood T cell repertoires in COVID-19. TCRdb keeps only in-frame clones here, not all; method: immunoSEQ multiplex PCR. Here the sample spans roughly 380,000 clones, about 92% being singletons. The sequencing sample was made of peripheral blood. These receptors originate from a woman aged 55-70 years with COVID-19, enrolled during active disease.

This chain joins TRBV10-3 and TRBJ1-1, with 8 bases matching TRBD1. CDR1 and CDR2 (germline): ENHRY, SYGVKD. The CDR3 is made up of 14 amino acids. Trimming cost V 2 bases and J 4 bases; bases outside gene matches: 3. The CDR3 sequence: CAISELTGGTEAFF. CDR3 coding DNA: TGTGCCATCAGTGAGCTCACAGGGGGCACTGAAGCTTTCTTT.

V gene TRBV4-1 combines with J gene TRBJ2-6, with unresolved D. Trimming cost V 1 base and J 2 bases, with 9 bases left between them. CDR3 length equals 16 residues. Germline CDR1 and CDR2: MGHRA and YSYEKL. This CDR3 is CASSQGSAAGANVLTF. The CDR3 DNA reads as TGCGCCAGCAGCCAAGGATCGGCGGCTGGGGCCAACGTCCTGACTTTC.

The gene calls are TRBV28 and TRBJ1-2; 8 nucleotides align to TRBD1. This CDR3 spans 17 amino acids. Germline V gene data show CDR1 as MDHEN and CDR2 as SYDVKM. V shed 4 bases and J 4 bases; nucleotides not matched to a gene: 14. As DNA, the CDR3 is TGTGCCAGCAGTTCCGAGCCCCCCACCACAGGGGGCTATGGCTACACCTTC. Protein product: CASSSEPPTTGGYGYTF.

The chain carries TRBV5-1 and TRBJ2-7; tentative D call: TRBD1 (5 bases). CDR1 and CDR2 (germline): SGHRS, YFSETQ. The germline V and J ends were trimmed by 3 bases and 1 base, with 11 bases remaining between them. The CDR3 totals 14 residues. DNA of the CDR3: TGCGCCAGCAGCTCCTTGACAGATTCCTACGAGCAGTACTTC. Its protein is CASSSLTDSYEQYF. Combining the CDR3 with reference TRBV5-1 and TRBJ2-7 gives the whole variable domain KAGVTQTPRYLIKTRGQQVTLSCSPISGHRSVSWYQQTPGQGLQFLFEYFSETQRNKGNFPGRFSGRQFSNSRSEMNVSTLELGDSALYLCASSSLTDSYEQYFGPGTRLTVT.

J is TRBJ2-1 and V is TRBV5-1, with 12 bases lining up with TRBD1. This CDR3 spans 16 amino acids. Germline values: CDR1 SGHRS, CDR2 YFSETQ. V shed 0 bases, J shed 7 bases, and the junction held 5 bases outside the gene matches. The CDR3, as DNA: TGCGCCAGCAGCTTGGTAGGGACAGGGGGCCGGAATGAGCAGTTCTTC. This gives the protein CASSLVGTGGRNEQFF.

This chain uses TRBV19 with TRBJ1-5, with 8 bases aligning to TRBD1. This CDR3 has 15 amino acids. V was pared by 7 bases and J by 5 bases, with 10 bases of the junction left unmatched. Germline V gene data show CDR1 as LNHDA and CDR2 as SQIVND (reference sequence). For the CDR3, the DNA is TGTGCCAGTAACAAACAGGGGGTCGCTTATCAGCCCCAGCATTTT. This translates into CASNKQGVAYQPQHF.

The rearrangement joins TRBV11-2 to TRBJ1-4, with a possible D match to TRBD1 (5 bases). Germline CDR1 SGHAT, CDR2 FQNNGV. V lost 5 bases to trimming and J lost 3 bases, with 16 bases between them. CDR3 length: 16 amino acids. CDR3 DNA sequence: TGTGCCAGCAGCCCCCACAGTACAGGAGCTAATGAAAAACTGTTTTTT. This gives the protein CASSPHSTGANEKLFF.

This clone was counted a few times. J is TRBJ1-1 and V is TRBV4-1; TRBD1 agrees at 9 bases. This CDR3 is 16 amino acids long. Germline assignment: CDR1 MGHRA and CDR2 YSYEKL. With 3 bases clipped from V and 5 bases from J, the junction kept 10 bases outside the gene matches. The CDR3 DNA is TGCGCCAGCAGCCAGCCCTACAGGGGGCCGGGGACTGAAGCTTTCTTT. This gives the protein CASSQPYRGPGTEAFF.

This chain links TRBV5-6 with TRBJ1-2; a possible D gene is TRBD1 (6 bases). The CDR3 consists of 13 residues. The V end was cut by 5 bases, the J end by 5 bases, with 13 bases between. CDR1 is SGHDT, CDR2 YYEEEE, per germline. This CDR3 is CASRLRGGYGYTF. CDR3 DNA sequence: TGTGCCAGCAGACTCAGGGGTGGGTATGGCTACACCTTC. The complete variable domain, with remaining parts taken from reference TRBV5-6 and TRBJ1-2, reads DAGVTQSPTHLIKTRGQQVTLRCSPKSGHDTVSWYQQALGQGPQFIFQYYEEEERQRGNFPDRFSGHQFPNYSSELNVNALLLGDSALYLCASRLRGGYGYTFGSGTRLTVV.

This clone came up a few times. The chain couples TRBV6-1 to TRBJ2-1; no firm D call. Germline-derived CDR1 and CDR2 are MNHNS and SASEGT. This CDR3 has 13 residues. Trimming stripped 1 base from V and 6 bases from J, with 7 bases between. The CDR3 DNA follows: TGTGCCAGCAGTGAAGTGTATGTCAATGAGCAGTTCTTC. Translating gives CASSEVYVNEQFF.

The V call is TRBV19, the J call TRBJ1-6, with TRBD1 matching over 8 bases. Trimming at V came to 5 bases and at J to 5 bases, leaving 8 bases not matched to a gene. Germline assignment: CDR1 LNHDA and CDR2 SQIVND (reference sequence). The CDR3 contains 16 residues. CDR3 amino acids: CASSPRDRSDNSPLHF. As DNA, the CDR3 is TGTGCCAGTAGTCCCCGGGACAGGTCCGATAATTCACCCCTCCACTTT.

V is TRBV5-1 and J is TRBJ2-3, with D possibly being TRBD1 (6 bases). V lost 4 bases to trimming and J lost 4 bases, with 19 bases between them. Germline V gene data show CDR1 as SGHRS and CDR2 as YFSETQ. The CDR3 totals 16 residues. The chain's CDR3 is CASSRTETVQADTQYF. The CDR3 coding sequence is TGCGCCAGCAGCCGGACAGAGACAGTACAGGCAGATACGCAGTATTTT.

This chain links TRBV19 with TRBJ2-1; D is ambiguous. V lost 3 bases and J 2 bases, leaving 8 bases between the germline ends. Germline CDR1 and CDR2: LNHDA and SQIVND (reference sequence). CDR3 size: 14 residues. Here the CDR3 reads CASSISSTYNEQFF. CDR3 bases: TGTGCCAGTAGTATTAGTTCAACCTACAATGAGCAGTTCTTC.

This clone occurred a few times. The chain couples TRBV27 to TRBJ1-5; 10 nucleotides align to TRBD1. Germline loops: CDR1 MNHEY, CDR2 SMNVEV (reference sequence). This CDR3 contains 19 residues. Trimming took 3 bases from V and 6 from J; bases not matched to a gene: 17. The CDR3 region has the DNA TGTGCCAGCAGTTTGCGGGGGGTGGCGGGACAGGGGATGAGTCAGCCCCAGCATTTT. Translation: CASSLRGVAGQGMSQPQHF.

The CDR3 spells CASSLGGAQTSYEQYF. The CDR3 DNA sequence: TGTGCCAGCAGCCTGGGTGGGGCTCAGACCTCCTACGAGCAGTACTTC. The V call is TRBV7-2, the J call TRBJ2-7; tentative D call: TRBD1 (5 bases). The V gene's germline CDR1 is SGHTA and CDR2 FQGNSA. V lost 5 bases and J 0 bases, leaving 17 bases between the germline ends. CDR3 length: 16 residues.

The genes are TRBV6-5 and TRBJ1-5; 8 nucleotides agree with TRBD1. This CDR3 comprises 15 residues. V shed 6 bases and J 3 bases; nucleotides not matched to a gene: 7. The germline gives CDR1 MNHEY, CDR2 SVGAGI. The CDR3 region is CASSLRTGHNQPQHF. Here the CDR3 DNA reads TGTGCCAGCAGCTTGCGGACAGGGCACAATCAGCCCCAGCATTTT.

The rearrangement uses TRBV9 and TRBJ2-3; 9 bases match TRBD2. V dropped 3 bases and J dropped 4; count of bases not matched to a gene: 3. Per the germline V gene, CDR1 is SGDLS and CDR2 is YYNGEE. CDR3 length: 14 amino acids. The CDR3 DNA reads as TGTGCCAGCAGCGCCGGGACTAGCCCAGATACGCAGTATTTT. This gives the protein CASSAGTSPDTQYF.

The CDR3 DNA reads as TGTGCCAGCAGCCGCGGACAGGGGGTAAAAGAGACCCAGTACTTC. It yields the protein CASSRGQGVKETQYF. The chain joins TRBV7-9 to TRBJ2-5, with TRBD1 identical over 10 bases. Germline CDR1 and CDR2: SEHNR and FQNEAQ (reference sequence). V lost 5 bases to trimming and J lost 3 bases; unmatched junction nucleotides: 6. The CDR3 is 15 residues long.

This chain connects TRBV30 to TRBJ1-1, with D uncertain. CDR1 GTSNPN and CDR2 SVGIG come from the germline V gene (reference sequence). The CDR3 length is 11 residues. V was pared by 1 base and J by 5 bases, with 5 bases between. This CDR3 reads CAWSETTEAFF. As DNA, the CDR3 is TGTGCCTGGAGTGAAACTACTGAAGCTTTCTTT.

This chain links TRBV7-2 with TRBJ1-2, with 10 bases fitting TRBD1. The CDR3 totals 16 residues. Unmatched junction bases numbered 12, after V lost 6 bases and J lost 5 bases. CDR1 is SGHTA and CDR2 is FQGNSA in the germline V gene. CDR3 in DNA: TGTGCCAGCAGACCACCCGGGACAGGGGTTTTTTATGGCTACACCTTC. Its translation is CASRPPGTGVFYGYTF.

The chain uses TRBV19 and TRBJ1-4; D ambiguous. Germline V gives CDR1 LNHDA, CDR2 SQIVND (reference sequence). There are 13 residues in the CDR3. V lost 1 base to trimming and J lost 6 bases, with 6 bases between them. The CDR3 here is CASSIGVDEKLFF. The CDR3 bases are TGTGCCAGTAGTATAGGAGTGGATGAAAAACTGTTTTTT.

The chain combines TRBV9 with TRBJ1-1, with D possibly matching TRBD1 (6 bases). The CDR3 runs to 14 residues. Deletions cut 3 bases from V and 1 base from J, with 10 bases between. Per germline, CDR1 SGDLS and CDR2 YYNGEE. CDR3 sequence reads: CASSATGTNTEAFF. Here the CDR3 DNA reads TGTGCCAGCAGCGCGACAGGAACGAACACTGAAGCTTTCTTT.

This sequence joins TRBV5-6 and TRBJ1-3, with TRBD1 matching 7 bases. The J segment lost 3 bases and the V segment lost 4 bases, leaving 13 bases of the junction unmatched. Per germline, CDR1 SGHDT and CDR2 YYEEEE. This CDR3 contains 17 residues. The CDR3 DNA reads as TGTGCCAGCAGCGATCGGACCCGGGACAGCTTTGGAAACACCATATATTTT. Encoded protein: CASSDRTRDSFGNTIYF.

The chain couples TRBV5-1 to TRBJ2-3; D might be TRBD1 (5 bases). V was clipped by 7 bases and J by 0 bases, with 12 bases between them. CDR1 and CDR2 (germline): SGHRS, YFSETQ. CDR3 length: 14 residues. The CDR3 here is CASADSLSTDTQYF. The CDR3 DNA reads TGCGCCAGCGCCGACAGCCTTAGCACAGATACGCAGTATTTT.

The chain employs TRBV11-3 and TRBJ2-2; TRBD2 agrees at 7 bases. The CDR3 is 16 amino acids. The V gene's germline CDR1 is SGHNT and CDR2 YENEEA. Trimming cost V 5 bases and J 0 bases; bases outside gene matches: 6. CDR3 loop: CASSPGGGTNTGELFF. The CDR3, as DNA: TGTGCCAGCAGCCCAGGCGGGGGAACGAACACCGGGGAGCTGTTTTTT.

In its sample, this clone was seen a few times. The chain has TRBV28 and TRBJ1-1; D unresolved. The germline V gene has CDR1 MDHEN and CDR2 SYDVKM. CDR3 length: 14 residues. The V end was cut by 7 bases, the J end by 2 bases, with 14 bases between. The CDR3 nucleotides read TGTGCCAGCATCCCGGGTTTCCACAACACTGAAGCTTTCTTT. Translated: CASIPGFHNTEAFF.

This clone was detected once. The chain couples TRBV27 to TRBJ2-1; 9 positions match TRBD2. This CDR3 is built from 18 residues. V was clipped by 4 bases and J by 1 base; unmatched bases: 11. CDR1 is MNHEY, CDR2 SMNVEV, per germline (reference sequence). CDR3 loop: CASSSTSLAGASYNEQFF. The CDR3 DNA follows: TGTGCCAGCAGTTCCACTTCGTTAGCGGGGGCTTCCTACAATGAGCAGTTCTTC.